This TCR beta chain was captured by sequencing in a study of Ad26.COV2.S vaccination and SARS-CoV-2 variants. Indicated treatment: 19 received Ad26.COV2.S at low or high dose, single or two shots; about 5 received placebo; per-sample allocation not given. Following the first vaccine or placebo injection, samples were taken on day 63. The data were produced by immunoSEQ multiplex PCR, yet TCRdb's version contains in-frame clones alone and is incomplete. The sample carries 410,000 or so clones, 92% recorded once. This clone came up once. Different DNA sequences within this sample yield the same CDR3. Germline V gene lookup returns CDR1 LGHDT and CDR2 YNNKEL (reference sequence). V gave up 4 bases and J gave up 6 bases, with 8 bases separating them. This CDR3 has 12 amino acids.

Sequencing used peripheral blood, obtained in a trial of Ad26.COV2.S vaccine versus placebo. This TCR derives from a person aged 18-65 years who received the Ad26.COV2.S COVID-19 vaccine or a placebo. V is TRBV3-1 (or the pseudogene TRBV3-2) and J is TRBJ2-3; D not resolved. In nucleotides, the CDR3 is TGTGCCAGCAGCCTTGGGCCCGATACGCAGTATTTT. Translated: CASSLGPDTQYF.